The T cell receptor (beta chain) described here comes from a study of early T cells in non-severe SARS-CoV-2 infection. About the research overall: Alpha and beta chains were unpaired, from unsorted whole-blood bulk RNA.

A note on this clonotype: As yet, its antigen is unknown.

As part of library construction, unique molecular identifiers were attached to individual cDNA molecules. TCRdb re-analysed the 5' RACE reads in MiXCR, keeping a single row per CDR3 protein. The sample records tens of thousands of distinct CDR3 sequences, about an eighth being singletons. V shed 11 bases and J shed 3 bases, with 16 bases lying between them. Per germline, CDR1 ENHRY and CDR2 SYGVKD. The CDR3 spans 13 residues. Study findings and constraints: Matches to VDJdb favored anti-spike CD8 responses and missed private and CD4 specificities.

The chain couples TRBV10-3 to TRBJ1-1; the D gene is possibly TRBD1 (5 bases). The TCR originated in an adult who was a healthcare worker with PCR-confirmed SARS-CoV-2 infection or an uninfected control (not recorded which). Material: whole blood. CDR3 protein: CAGSGRGDTEAFF. The CDR3 region has the DNA TGTGCCGGTAGCGGCCGGGGGGACACTGAAGCTTTCTTT.